Listed below are T cell receptor beta chains from one sample, sequenced in a study of CD8+ T cells in alopecia areata. Repertoires were generated with immunoSEQ multiplex PCR, while TCRdb's copy carries only in-frame clones and drops some. This sample has approximately 200,000 clones, with 55% to 70% found just once. Sequenced material: CD4+ T cells sorted from blood, taken at week 4, from a patient treated with tofacitinib. The source is a human donor with alopecia areata. CDR3s include the opening cysteine and the closing phenylalanine or tryptophan. D genes are given only for firm matches. The size entry is marked missing in some rows and otherwise reads once, few, many or a size class.

abundance: .
d_gene: .
j_gene: TRBJ2-2
v_gene: TRBV5-1
CDR3nt: TGCGCCAGCAGAGTTCCAGGGCGCACCGGGGAGCTGTTTTTT
CDR3aa: CASRVPGRTGELFF

abundance: .
d_gene: .
j_gene: TRBJ2-5
v_gene: TRBV28
CDR3nt: TGTGCCAGCAGTGCCCCCCATCAAGAGACCCAGTACTTC
CDR3aa: CASSAPHQETQYF

abundance: .
d_gene: .
j_gene: TRBJ1-6
v_gene: TRBV5-6
CDR3nt: TGTGCCAGCAGCTTGCACAAGGGCCCACCCCTCCACTTT
CDR3aa: CASSLHKGPPLHF

abundance: .
d_gene: .
j_gene: TRBJ2-5
v_gene: TRBV7-6
CDR3nt: TGTGCCAGCAGCGAAAATCTCAGACAGATCCAAGAGACCCAGTACTTC
CDR3aa: CASSENLRQIQETQYF

abundance: once
d_gene: TRBD2
j_gene: TRBJ2-1
v_gene: TRBV29-1
CDR3nt: TGCAGCGTTCCCCCGGGACTAGCGGGGGGGCCCGTCCATGAGCAGTTCTTC
CDR3aa: CSVPPGLAGGPVHEQFF

abundance: few
d_gene: TRBD1
j_gene: TRBJ1-4
v_gene: TRBV5-4
CDR3nt: TGTGCCAGCAGCTTGAAGACAGGGAACGAAAAACTGTTTTTT
CDR3aa: CASSLKTGNEKLFF

abundance: .
d_gene: .
j_gene: TRBJ1-2
v_gene: TRBV5-4
CDR3nt: TGTGCCAGCAGCTCTGACCGGAGGGGCTACACCTTC
CDR3aa: CASSSDRRGYTF

abundance: .
d_gene: TRBD1
j_gene: TRBJ1-2
v_gene: TRBV2
CDR3nt: TGTGCCAGCAGGGCAGGGGGCAAGGACTATGGCTACACCTTC
CDR3aa: CASRAGGKDYGYTF

abundance: .
d_gene: .
j_gene: TRBJ2-1
v_gene: TRBV30
CDR3nt: TGTGCCTGGATGGGCCGGCACAATGAGCAGTTCTTC
CDR3aa: CAWMGRHNEQFF

abundance: few
d_gene: TRBD1
j_gene: TRBJ1-2
v_gene: TRBV29-1
CDR3nt: TGCAGCGTCACCATAGACAGGGTCTATGGCTACACCTTC
CDR3aa: CSVTIDRVYGYTF

abundance: .
d_gene: .
j_gene: TRBJ1-4
v_gene: TRBV7-8
CDR3nt: TGTGCCAGCAGCCAATTCCCGTCGGCGGCTAATGAAAAACTGTTTTTT
CDR3aa: CASSQFPSAANEKLFF

abundance: .
d_gene: .
j_gene: TRBJ1-3
v_gene: TRBV4-2
CDR3nt: TGTGCCAGCAGCCAAGATATCGGCGGTGGAAACACCATATATTTT
CDR3aa: CASSQDIGGGNTIYF

abundance: .
d_gene: TRBD2
j_gene: TRBJ2-1
v_gene: TRBV30
CDR3nt: TGTGCCTGGGCTAGCGGGGGGCCCTACAATGAGCAGTTCTTC
CDR3aa: CAWASGGPYNEQFF

abundance: few
d_gene: .
j_gene: TRBJ2-4
v_gene: TRBV25-1
CDR3nt: TGTGCCAGCAGTGACGTCGGCAGAGAAAACATTCAGTACTTC
CDR3aa: CASSDVGRENIQYF

abundance: .
d_gene: .
j_gene: TRBJ1-5
v_gene: TRBV6-1
CDR3nt: TGTGCCAGCTCAAGGGACGGGGGGCAGCCCCAGCATTTT
CDR3aa: CASSRDGGQPQHF

abundance: .
d_gene: .
j_gene: TRBJ2-5
v_gene: TRBV5-1
CDR3nt: TGCGCCAGCAGCCGAGGGACGGGGGACGGGGAGACCCAGTACTTC
CDR3aa: CASSRGTGDGETQYF

abundance: once
d_gene: .
j_gene: TRBJ1-3
v_gene: TRBV6-5
CDR3nt: TGTGCCAGCGGCCGAACAGGGTTTAATGGAAACACCATATATTTT
CDR3aa: CASGRTGFNGNTIYF

abundance: few
d_gene: TRBD1
j_gene: TRBJ2-5
v_gene: TRBV29-1
CDR3nt: TGCAGCACGCGAGACAGGGTAGGAGAGACCCAGTACTTC
CDR3aa: CSTRDRVGETQYF

abundance: .
d_gene: .
j_gene: TRBJ2-5
v_gene: TRBV7-8
CDR3nt: TGTGCCAGCAGCATTCCCCCCTTAATTAGCGGAGAGACCCAGTACTTC
CDR3aa: CASSIPPLISGETQYF

abundance: .
d_gene: TRBD1
j_gene: TRBJ1-1
v_gene: TRBV18
CDR3nt: TGTGCCAGCTCACCACCGGGACAGGGGACGGTGAACACTGAAGCTTTCTTT
CDR3aa: CASSPPGQGTVNTEAFF

abundance: .
d_gene: .
j_gene: TRBJ2-1
v_gene: TRBV5-4
CDR3nt: TGTGCCAGCAGCTTGGAGCCGGCGAATGAGCAGTTCTTC
CDR3aa: CASSLEPANEQFF

abundance: .
d_gene: TRBD1
j_gene: TRBJ2-7
v_gene: TRBV2
CDR3nt: TGTGCCAGCGCGGGACAGGGGATCGACCAGTACTTC
CDR3aa: CASAGQGIDQYF

abundance: .
d_gene: .
j_gene: TRBJ1-1
v_gene: TRBV2
CDR3nt: TGTGCCAGCAGTGAGGGACTTTATGAAGCTTTCTTT
CDR3aa: CASSEGLYEAFF

abundance: few
d_gene: .
j_gene: TRBJ2-1
v_gene: TRBV15
CDR3nt: TGTGCCACCAGCAGAGTTGGGCGAGGGTACAATGAGCAGTTCTTC
CDR3aa: CATSRVGRGYNEQFF

abundance: .
d_gene: TRBD1
j_gene: TRBJ1-2
v_gene: TRBV29-1
CDR3nt: TGCAGCGTACCCGCCCGAGACAGGGCCGGCCTTGCGAATTATGGCTACACCTTC
CDR3aa: CSVPARDRAGLANYGYTF

abundance: .
d_gene: TRBD1
j_gene: TRBJ1-6
v_gene: TRBV30
CDR3nt: TGTGCCTGGAGTGTAAGGCAGGGGGATTCACCCCTCCACTTT
CDR3aa: CAWSVRQGDSPLHF

abundance: .
d_gene: .
j_gene: TRBJ2-3
v_gene: TRBV29-1
CDR3nt: TGCAGCGTTCCTTTTACCGATACGCAGTATTTT
CDR3aa: CSVPFTDTQYF

abundance: .
d_gene: .
j_gene: TRBJ1-1
v_gene: TRBV4-2
CDR3nt: TGTGCCAGCAGCCGGTCGGCGGGGGCAAGCACTGAAGCTTTCTTT
CDR3aa: CASSRSAGASTEAFF

abundance: .
d_gene: TRBD1
j_gene: TRBJ1-2
v_gene: TRBV6-6
CDR3nt: TGTGCCAGCAGTTACTCGCAGCTTGGACAGGGAGGCACCTTC
CDR3aa: CASSYSQLGQGGTF

abundance: few
d_gene: TRBD1
j_gene: TRBJ1-1
v_gene: TRBV28
CDR3nt: TGTGCCAGCAGTTTCCTTGGACAGGGTAATTTAAAGACTGAAGCTTTCTTT
CDR3aa: CASSFLGQGNLKTEAFF

abundance: .
d_gene: .
j_gene: TRBJ2-1
v_gene: TRBV7-6
CDR3nt: TGTGCCAGCAGCCCCCAGTCGGGCCGATACAATGAGCAGTTCTTC
CDR3aa: CASSPQSGRYNEQFF

abundance: .
d_gene: .
j_gene: TRBJ1-1
v_gene: TRBV7-9
CDR3nt: TGTGCCAGCAGCTTAGGGAGGACTGGGATGAACACTGAAGCTTTCTTT
CDR3aa: CASSLGRTGMNTEAFF

abundance: few
d_gene: .
j_gene: TRBJ2-5
v_gene: TRBV27
CDR3nt: TGTGCCAGCAGTTTAGGGACGGACCAAGAGACCCAGTACTTC
CDR3aa: CASSLGTDQETQYF

abundance: few
d_gene: TRBD1
j_gene: TRBJ1-1
v_gene: TRBV7-9
CDR3nt: TGTGCCAGCTACCGAACAGGGGGCCTGAACACTGAAGCTTTCTTT
CDR3aa: CASYRTGGLNTEAFF

abundance: .
d_gene: .
j_gene: TRBJ2-3
v_gene: TRBV6-5
CDR3nt: TGTGCCAGCAGTTACTCTGGGGGCAGGGAGGCAGATACGCAGTATTTT
CDR3aa: CASSYSGGREADTQYF

abundance: .
d_gene: TRBD1
j_gene: TRBJ1-1
v_gene: TRBV29-1
CDR3nt: TGCAGCGTTGAAAGAGGGACAGGTGAAGCTTTCTTT
CDR3aa: CSVERGTGEAFF

abundance: .
d_gene: .
j_gene: TRBJ2-7
v_gene: TRBV9
CDR3nt: TGTGCCAGCAGCGTAGACGTATCCCCCTACGAGCAGTACTTC
CDR3aa: CASSVDVSPYEQYF

abundance: .
d_gene: .
j_gene: TRBJ1-4
v_gene: TRBV5-1
CDR3nt: TGCGCCAGCACCCTCGCAACTAATGAAAAACTGTTTTTT
CDR3aa: CASTLATNEKLFF

abundance: .
d_gene: .
j_gene: TRBJ2-7
v_gene: TRBV11-2
CDR3nt: TGTGCCAGCAGCTCCCGCAGGTGGAGCTCCTACGAGCAGTACTTC
CDR3aa: CASSSRRWSSYEQYF

abundance: .
d_gene: .
j_gene: TRBJ2-3
v_gene: TRBV29-1
CDR3nt: TGCAACGTTCGGCAGGGAGATACGCAGTATTTT
CDR3aa: CNVRQGDTQYF

abundance: .
d_gene: TRBD2
j_gene: TRBJ2-3
v_gene: TRBV5-6
CDR3nt: TGTGCCAGCAGCTGGACTAGTAACACAGATACGCAGTATTTT
CDR3aa: CASSWTSNTDTQYF

abundance: few
d_gene: .
j_gene: TRBJ2-3
v_gene: TRBV29-1
CDR3nt: TGCAGCGTTGAGGAGGATACGCAGTATTTT
CDR3aa: CSVEEDTQYF

abundance: once
d_gene: TRBD1
j_gene: TRBJ2-7
v_gene: TRBV30
CDR3nt: TGTGCCTGGAGAGACAGGGAGGAGCAGTACTTC
CDR3aa: CAWRDREEQYF

abundance: few
d_gene: TRBD1
j_gene: TRBJ2-3
v_gene: TRBV11-2
CDR3nt: TGTGCCAGCAGCTTAGCGGGACAGCCTATTAGTACGCAGTATTTT
CDR3aa: CASSLAGQPISTQYF

abundance: few
d_gene: .
j_gene: TRBJ2-5
v_gene: TRBV29-1
CDR3nt: TGCAGCGTTGATCTACGACAGCAAGAGACCCAGTACTTC
CDR3aa: CSVDLRQQETQYF

abundance: .
d_gene: TRBD1
j_gene: TRBJ1-4
v_gene: TRBV25-1
CDR3nt: TGTGCCAGCAGTGATTCCGGGACAGTCTCAGAAAAACTGTTTTTT
CDR3aa: CASSDSGTVSEKLFF

abundance: .
d_gene: TRBD2
j_gene: TRBJ2-1
v_gene: TRBV7-2
CDR3nt: TGTGCCAGCAGCTTAGCTGGGCTAGCGGGTAGCCGGCGAGGGAATGAGCAGTTCTTC
CDR3aa: CASSLAGLAGSRRGNEQFF